Listed below are T cell receptor beta chains from one sample, sequenced in a study of T cells in Graves' hyperthyroidism and ophthalmopathy. TCRdb re-called the multiplex PCR reads with MiXCR, one entry per CDR3 protein. The repertoire holds 340,000 or so distinct CDR3 sequences, with 15% to 20% as singletons. Input material: blood. These receptors came from a woman between 45 and 60 years old with Graves' hyperthyroidism. The CDR3 runs from the conserved cysteine through the conserved F or W. Each record gives: D gene, V gene, J gene, clone size, CDR3 DNA, CDR3 protein. D genes are given only for firm matches. Rows give clone size only sometimes, using once, few, many, or a class for an expanded clone.

.	TRBV12-3/TRBV12-4	TRBJ1-3	many	TGTGCCAGCAGTCTTCAGGGGATGGGTGGAAACACCATATATTTT	CASSLQGMGGNTIYF
.	TRBV12-3/TRBV12-4	TRBJ1-2	few	TGTGCCAGCAGTTTTGGGCCGGATGGCTACACCTTC	CASSFGPDGYTF
.	TRBV6-2/TRBV6-3	TRBJ2-5	.	TGTGCCAGCAGTTCCTTGGGGGACGCTCCACAAGAGACCCAGTACTTC	CASSSLGDAPQETQYF
.	TRBV29-1	TRBJ2-5	many	TGCAGCGTCCAAAAGGGACGAGGTAGGGAGACCCAGTACTTC	CSVQKGRGRETQYF
TRBD1	TRBV27	TRBJ1-2	many	TGTGCCAGCAGCTCACAGGGGGCCTTCTATGGCTACACCTTC	CASSSQGAFYGYTF
.	TRBV5-1	TRBJ1-2	.	TGCGCCAGCAGTCGCTCGAGGGGGGACAACTATGGCTACACCTTC	CASSRSRGDNYGYTF
.	TRBV5-1	TRBJ2-1	once	TGCGCCAGCAGCTTGGTAGGGGGCGGAGGGGAGACCCAGTTCTTC	CASSLVGGGGETQFF
TRBD1	TRBV10-1	TRBJ2-7	.	TGCGCCAGCAGTGGCTACGACAGGGGGCTCGGCGAGCAGTACTTC	CASSGYDRGLGEQYF
.	TRBV3-1	TRBJ2-1	.	TGTGCCAGCAGCCAAGAAGGAGGGGAGCAGTTCTTC	CASSQEGGEQFF
TRBD1	TRBV29-1	TRBJ2-5	many	TGCAGCGTTGCTCTTGACAGGGGCCCCGAGACCCAGTACTTC	CSVALDRGPETQYF
.	TRBV29-1	TRBJ1-1	many	TGCAGCGTTGCCCCTAGGTTGCGTCGCACTGAAGCTTTCTTT	CSVAPRLRRTEAFF
.	TRBV5-6	TRBJ2-1	.	TGTGCCAGCAGCCCCGAGGGGCGGACGTACAATGAGCAGTTCTTC	CASSPEGRTYNEQFF
TRBD2	TRBV7-3	TRBJ2-1	.	TGTGCCAGCAGCCCCTGGGGGGGGGGTGGCAATGAGCAGTTCTTC	CASSPWGGGGNEQFF
TRBD2	TRBV6-1	TRBJ2-5	many	TGTGCCAGCGGACTAGCGGGGGGCCAAGAGACCCAGTACTTC	CASGLAGGQETQYF
TRBD1	TRBV27	TRBJ1-6	.	TGTGCCAGCAGTTCTATTAGGGGGCGCAGTAATTCACCCCTCCACTTT	CASSSIRGRSNSPLHF
.	TRBV12-5	TRBJ2-2	.	TGTGCTAGTGGTTTGGTAACTAGTTATGATACCGGGGAGCTGTTTTTT	CASGLVTSYDTGELFF
.	TRBV24-1	TRBJ1-1	many	TGTGCCACCAGTCAGGGGAACTGGGGCACTGAAGCTTTCTTT	CATSQGNWGTEAFF
TRBD1	TRBV24-1	TRBJ2-3	.	TGTGCCCCATACAGGGGGCGAGCAGATACGCAGTATTTT	CAPYRGRADTQYF
.	TRBV27	TRBJ2-3	few	TGTGCCAGCAGTTTGACACGGGGACGGGCAGATACGCAGTATTTT	CASSLTRGRADTQYF
.	TRBV6-2/TRBV6-3	TRBJ2-2	few	TGTGCCAGCCTAGGGCCCGGGCTACAGTCCACCGGGGAGCTGTTTTTT	CASLGPGLQSTGELFF
TRBD1	TRBV5-1	TRBJ1-6	few	TGCGCCAGCAGCTTGGAGGCCAGGGGGAATTATTCACCCCTCCACTTT	CASSLEARGNYSPLHF
.	TRBV20-1	TRBJ2-2	.	TGCAGTGCTTTAGAGGGGGGAGGGACCGGGGAGCTGTTTTTT	CSALEGGGTGELFF
.	TRBV30	TRBJ1-1	many	TGTGCCTGGAGTGTACTGGGTAACACTGAAGCTTTCTTT	CAWSVLGNTEAFF
TRBD1	TRBV3-1	TRBJ2-3	many	TGTGCCAGCAGCCCTCAGGTCTACAGGGGGCAGGGAGATACGCAGTATTTT	CASSPQVYRGQGDTQYF
TRBD1	TRBV3-1	TRBJ1-1	.	TGTGTCAGCAGCCCGGGACAGGACGCTTTCTTT	CVSSPGQDAFF
TRBD2	TRBV20-1	TRBJ2-3	few	TGCAGTGCTAGCCTAGCGGCAGATACGCAGTATTTT	CSASLAADTQYF
.	TRBV10-3	TRBJ2-5	.	TGTGCCATCAGTGAGTCAGGAGAGACCCAGTACTTC	CAISESGETQYF
TRBD2	TRBV2	TRBJ2-3	many	TGTGCCAGCGCCTTCACTAGCGGGGCAACAGATACGCAGTATTTT	CASAFTSGATDTQYF
.	TRBV20-1	TRBJ2-5	.	TGCAGTGCAACCCCCTCTCGAGTTGCGACCCAGTACTTC	CSATPSRVATQYF
.	TRBV20-1	TRBJ2-3	many	TGCAGTGCTAGTGGGAGCACAGATACGCAGTATTTT	CSASGSTDTQYF
.	TRBV6-1	TRBJ1-6	many	TGTGCCAGCAGTGAAGTCCAATGGAGCCACGATAATTCACCCCTCCACTTT	CASSEVQWSHDNSPLHF
TRBD2	TRBV6-1	TRBJ2-2	many	TGTGCCAGCAGTTATGGTGTGGTAGTAGCGGGAACGGACGGGGAGCTGTTTTTT	CASSYGVVVAGTDGELFF
.	TRBV30	TRBJ2-5	few	TGTGCCTGGAGTACGGGGCAGGGAGATAGAGAGACCCAGTACTTC	CAWSTGQGDRETQYF
.	TRBV20-1	TRBJ1-2	.	TGCAGTGCTAGAGTCGGGTCTTATGGCTACACCTTC	CSARVGSYGYTF
.	TRBV10-3	TRBJ2-7	.	TGTGCCATCAGTGAGGGGACCCCGTACGAGCAGTACTTC	CAISEGTPYEQYF
.	TRBV30	TRBJ2-2	.	TGTGCCACAGAGGGGGTGAACACCGGGGAGCTGTTTTTT	CATEGVNTGELFF
.	TRBV2	TRBJ1-1	many	TGCGCCAGCAGCGAGGGAATGAACACTGAAGCTTTCTTT	CASSEGMNTEAFF
.	TRBV28	TRBJ1-4	few	TGTGCCAGCAGTTTAGGGACAAAAAAACTGTTTTTT	CASSLGTKKLFF
.	TRBV9	TRBJ2-1	.	TGTGCCAGCAGCGTCTTACCGGGACCGCCTCCTACCGAGCAGTTCTTC	CASSVLPGPPPTEQFF
.	TRBV27	TRBJ1-2	.	TGTGCCAGCAGCAAGAGGGGGTATGGCTACACCTTC	CASSKRGYGYTF
TRBD2	TRBV19	TRBJ2-1	.	TGTGCCAGTAGTATGGCAGCGGGGGGGCGGAATGAGCAGTTCTTC	CASSMAAGGRNEQFF
.	TRBV20-1	TRBJ1-6	.	TGCAGTGCTAGAGTCGACGTCCTTTCACCCCTCCACTTT	CSARVDVLSPLHF
.	TRBV7-9	TRBJ1-3	.	TGTGCCAGCAGCTTATATCCGGGGAACTCTGGAAACACCATATATTTT	CASSLYPGNSGNTIYF
.	TRBV7-6	TRBJ1-2	few	TGTGCCAGCAGCATCAACAGGGACTATGGCTACACCTTC	CASSINRDYGYTF
TRBD2	TRBV6-2/TRBV6-3	TRBJ2-1	.	TGTGCCAGCAGTATCCGGACATTGGGACTAGCGGGGGGCCGTGTCAATGAGCAGTTCTTC	CASSIRTLGLAGGRVNEQFF
.	TRBV11-2	TRBJ1-2	many	TGTGCCAGCAGCTTAGCAGGGCCAACTACGGATGGCTACACCTTC	CASSLAGPTTDGYTF
TRBD1	TRBV4-1	TRBJ1-6	few	TGCGCCAGCAGTTCCGGGACAGGGTCACCCCTCCACTTT	CASSSGTGSPLHF
.	TRBV7-6	TRBJ1-6	few	TGTGCCAGCAGCTTATTTTCTCGGGGGGCCCATTCGAGCTCCTATAATTCACCCCTCCACTTT	CASSLFSRGAHSSSYNSPLHF
.	TRBV2	TRBJ2-3	many	TGTGCCAGCAGGGCGGGACTCCGCACAGATACGCAGTATTTT	CASRAGLRTDTQYF
.	TRBV7-3	TRBJ2-1	.	TGTGCCAGCAGCTTAACTGCGCCTAGCCAACTAAATGAGCAGTTCTTC	CASSLTAPSQLNEQFF
.	TRBV7-8	TRBJ2-5	many	TGTGCCAGCAGCTTAGCTGGAGGGGGTCAGGGTGAGACCCAGTACTTC	CASSLAGGGQGETQYF
.	TRBV7-2	TRBJ2-7	few	TGTGCCAGCAGCCCCAGACAGTCCTACGAGCAGTACTTC	CASSPRQSYEQYF
TRBD2	TRBV4-1	TRBJ2-3	.	TGCGCCAGCAGCCAAAGACTAGCGAGTAGCACAGATACGCAGTATTTT	CASSQRLASSTDTQYF
.	TRBV19	TRBJ1-1	.	TGTGCCAGTAAGTCGAGAGAGGTGCACACTGAAGCTTTCTTT	CASKSREVHTEAFF
.	TRBV9	TRBJ2-5	many	TGTGCCAGCAGCCCCCGGGTGGGACTGGGGCAAGAGACCCAGTACTTC	CASSPRVGLGQETQYF